This is a list of T cell receptor beta chains from one sample in a study of cytomegalovirus exposure and HLA in healthy donors. Some clones are missing from TCRdb's copy, which holds only in-frame ones; the method was immunoSEQ multiplex PCR. The sample has roughly 190,000 clones; approximately 78% are singletons. The sequenced sample was PBMCs. The receptors stem from a woman aged 30 to 39 in good health and CMV-seropositive. CDR3s include the opening cysteine and the closing phenylalanine or tryptophan. D genes are given only for firm matches. Some rows have no size entry. The others give once, few or many, or a class for an expanded clone.

cdr3_nt: TGTGCCAGCAGTCGGACAGGGGTCTGGACTGAAGCTTTCTTT
cdr3_aa: CASSRTGVWTEAFF
d_call: TRBD1
j_call: TRBJ1-1
v_call: TRBV7-8
clone_size: .

cdr3_nt: TGTGCCAGCCGCCTCGGAGGGTTTGCGGTGGCCGGGGAGCTGTTTTTT
cdr3_aa: CASRLGGFAVAGELFF
d_call: .
j_call: TRBJ2-2
v_call: TRBV7-9
clone_size: .

cdr3_nt: TGTGCCAGCAGCTTAACCGGGACTAGCGGGGGCGAGCAGTACTTC
cdr3_aa: CASSLTGTSGGEQYF
d_call: TRBD2
j_call: TRBJ2-7
v_call: TRBV7-8
clone_size: once

cdr3_nt: TGTGCCAGCAGCCACGGACAGGAAAAACTGTTTTTT
cdr3_aa: CASSHGQEKLFF
d_call: .
j_call: TRBJ1-4
v_call: TRBV11-2
clone_size: .

cdr3_nt: TGCGCCAGCAGCTTGGGGGTGGGCAGCAGCTACGACGAGCAGTACTTC
cdr3_aa: CASSLGVGSSYDEQYF
d_call: .
j_call: TRBJ2-7
v_call: TRBV5-1
clone_size: .

cdr3_nt: TGTGCCAGCAGCTTAGACGAGGGGCCGGGACAGCTCTACGAGCAGTACTTC
cdr3_aa: CASSLDEGPGQLYEQYF
d_call: TRBD1
j_call: TRBJ2-7
v_call: TRBV11-2
clone_size: once

cdr3_nt: TGTGCCAGCAGCGTAGGTGTGGGGGGTCTCCTAGATACGCAGTATTTT
cdr3_aa: CASSVGVGGLLDTQYF
d_call: .
j_call: TRBJ2-3
v_call: TRBV9
clone_size: once

cdr3_nt: TGTGCCAGCAGCTTAGATCCTAGCGGATCTGAAGCTTTCTTT
cdr3_aa: CASSLDPSGSEAFF
d_call: .
j_call: TRBJ1-1
v_call: TRBV7-2
clone_size: .

cdr3_nt: TGTGCCAGCAGCCCAGGGGCGGACAGAGGCTACGAGCAGTACTTC
cdr3_aa: CASSPGADRGYEQYF
d_call: .
j_call: TRBJ2-7
v_call: TRBV7-2
clone_size: .

cdr3_nt: TGTGCCAATTACGGAAGAACAGGGGAATCCATCCAAGAGACCCAGTACTTC
cdr3_aa: CANYGRTGESIQETQYF
d_call: TRBD1
j_call: TRBJ2-5
v_call: TRBV19
clone_size: .

cdr3_nt: TGCGCCAGCAGTGAAACCCCGGGACAGGGGATTTACGAGCAGTACTTC
cdr3_aa: CASSETPGQGIYEQYF
d_call: TRBD1
j_call: TRBJ2-7
v_call: TRBV10-1
clone_size: .

cdr3_nt: TGTGCCACCAGTCACAGGGAGGGGAATCAGCCCCAGCATTTT
cdr3_aa: CATSHREGNQPQHF
d_call: .
j_call: TRBJ1-5
v_call: TRBV15
clone_size: .

cdr3_nt: TGTGCCAGCAGTGAAGCGCTTCAAGGGAGTGAGCAGTTCTTC
cdr3_aa: CASSEALQGSEQFF
d_call: .
j_call: TRBJ2-1
v_call: TRBV6-1
clone_size: .

cdr3_nt: TGTGCCAGCAGTGAAACAAGGACTAGCGCCCTGGACGAGCAGTACTTC
cdr3_aa: CASSETRTSALDEQYF
d_call: TRBD2
j_call: TRBJ2-7
v_call: TRBV2
clone_size: .

cdr3_nt: TGTGCCAGCAGCTTGAGTCGGCAGGGGGTCGGTGGCTACACCTTC
cdr3_aa: CASSLSRQGVGGYTF
d_call: TRBD1
j_call: TRBJ1-2
v_call: TRBV5-4
clone_size: .

cdr3_nt: TGTGCCAGTAGCCCTTTACAGGGCTTCGCGAACACCGGGGAGCTGTTTTTT
cdr3_aa: CASSPLQGFANTGELFF
d_call: .
j_call: TRBJ2-2
v_call: TRBV19
clone_size: once

cdr3_nt: TGTGCCAGTAGTCGGACTAGCGGGGGAGGCGGGCAGTACTTC
cdr3_aa: CASSRTSGGGGQYF
d_call: TRBD2
j_call: TRBJ2-5
v_call: TRBV19
clone_size: .

cdr3_nt: TGTGCCAGCAGCTTATCGGGGGGACAGGGGTATGAAAAACTGTTTTTT
cdr3_aa: CASSLSGGQGYEKLFF
d_call: TRBD1
j_call: TRBJ1-4
v_call: TRBV7-2
clone_size: once

cdr3_nt: TGTGCCAGCAGTTACTCGTCCGGCAGGGGGGCTTTCTTT
cdr3_aa: CASSYSSGRGAFF
d_call: TRBD1
j_call: TRBJ1-1
v_call: TRBV6-5
clone_size: few

cdr3_nt: TGTGCCAGCAGTTTTTCTTCAGGGAGGGGTGAGCAGTTCTTC
cdr3_aa: CASSFSSGRGEQFF
d_call: TRBD2
j_call: TRBJ2-1
v_call: TRBV28
clone_size: .

cdr3_nt: TGTGCCAGCAGGGAGACAGGGGCGTACAATCAGCCCCAGCATTTT
cdr3_aa: CASRETGAYNQPQHF
d_call: TRBD1
j_call: TRBJ1-5
v_call: TRBV2
clone_size: few

cdr3_nt: TGTGCCAGCAACCAACTAAAGGTGCGCAGGGGGATCTATGGCTACACCTTC
cdr3_aa: CASNQLKVRRGIYGYTF
d_call: TRBD1
j_call: TRBJ1-2
v_call: TRBV7-9
clone_size: .

cdr3_nt: TGCGCCAGCAGCTTGTCAGGGGACTATGGCTACACCTTC
cdr3_aa: CASSLSGDYGYTF
d_call: .
j_call: TRBJ1-2
v_call: TRBV5-1
clone_size: .

cdr3_nt: TGTGCCAGCAGTTACTCTACTAGCGGTCCCTACGAGCAGTACTTC
cdr3_aa: CASSYSTSGPYEQYF
d_call: TRBD2
j_call: TRBJ2-7
v_call: TRBV6-5
clone_size: .

cdr3_nt: TGCGCCAGCAGCCCACAAGGCAGGGTGAGGGAGACCCAGTACTTC
cdr3_aa: CASSPQGRVRETQYF
d_call: .
j_call: TRBJ2-5
v_call: TRBV5-1
clone_size: .

cdr3_nt: TGTGCCAGCAGTGGGGGACAGGTGAAGAATCAGCCCCAGCATTTT
cdr3_aa: CASSGGQVKNQPQHF
d_call: TRBD1
j_call: TRBJ1-5
v_call: TRBV2
clone_size: .

cdr3_nt: TGTGCCAGCAGCTTAGCCCCTTATTCACCCCTCCACTTT
cdr3_aa: CASSLAPYSPLHF
d_call: .
j_call: TRBJ1-6
v_call: TRBV7-8
clone_size: .

cdr3_nt: TGTGCCAGCAGAAAGAGAGTATTGACAGCCGAATATAGCAATCAGCCCCAGCATTTT
cdr3_aa: CASRKRVLTAEYSNQPQHF
d_call: .
j_call: TRBJ1-5
v_call: TRBV28
clone_size: .

cdr3_nt: TGTGCCAGCAGCGCCGGGACAGGGACTCTGAATGAGCAGTTCTTC
cdr3_aa: CASSAGTGTLNEQFF
d_call: TRBD1
j_call: TRBJ2-1
v_call: TRBV7-6
clone_size: .

cdr3_nt: TGTGCCAGCAGCAATCGTTGGGGGGGCCAGAGCACAGATACGCAGTATTTT
cdr3_aa: CASSNRWGGQSTDTQYF
d_call: .
j_call: TRBJ2-3
v_call: TRBV21-1
clone_size: .

cdr3_nt: TGTGCCAGCAGCTTGGCCCCTAGCGGGAGGGTTCGAGCAGATACGCAGTATTTT
cdr3_aa: CASSLAPSGRVRADTQYF
d_call: TRBD2
j_call: TRBJ2-3
v_call: TRBV5-4
clone_size: .

cdr3_nt: TGCGCCAGCAGCCAAGGTCCCGGGAGCGTAAATCAGCCCCAGCATTTT
cdr3_aa: CASSQGPGSVNQPQHF
d_call: .
j_call: TRBJ1-5
v_call: TRBV4-1
clone_size: .

cdr3_nt: TGCGCCAGCAGTCGTACTACAGGGAATCAGCCCCAGCATTTT
cdr3_aa: CASSRTTGNQPQHF
d_call: .
j_call: TRBJ1-5
v_call: TRBV4-3
clone_size: .

cdr3_nt: TGTGCCTTAGGACTAGCGGTGGCGGGAGATACGCAGTATTTT
cdr3_aa: CALGLAVAGDTQYF
d_call: TRBD2
j_call: TRBJ2-3
v_call: TRBV30
clone_size: .

cdr3_nt: TGCAGCGTTGGAGCAGGGCCGAGCACAGATACGCAGTATTTT
cdr3_aa: CSVGAGPSTDTQYF
d_call: .
j_call: TRBJ2-3
v_call: TRBV29-1
clone_size: .

cdr3_nt: TGTGCCAGCAGCCAATACCCTGGACAGATCAACTATGGCTACACCTTC
cdr3_aa: CASSQYPGQINYGYTF
d_call: .
j_call: TRBJ1-2
v_call: TRBV4-2
clone_size: .

cdr3_nt: TGTGCCAGCAGTCCAGGGACAGCCCGCTATGGCTACACCTTC
cdr3_aa: CASSPGTARYGYTF
d_call: TRBD1
j_call: TRBJ1-2
v_call: TRBV2
clone_size: .

cdr3_nt: TGTGCTAGCAGCCCACTAGCGTCCTACGAGCAGTACTTC
cdr3_aa: CASSPLASYEQYF
d_call: TRBD2
j_call: TRBJ2-7
v_call: TRBV7-7
clone_size: few

cdr3_nt: TGTGCCAGCAGCTTGGAAACGGGGGGGACAGATACGCAGTATTTT
cdr3_aa: CASSLETGGTDTQYF
d_call: TRBD2
j_call: TRBJ2-3
v_call: TRBV5-4
clone_size: .

cdr3_nt: TGTGCCATCCTAGCCAGACCGAACACTGAAGCTTTCTTT
cdr3_aa: CAILARPNTEAFF
d_call: .
j_call: TRBJ1-1
v_call: TRBV10-3
clone_size: .

cdr3_nt: TGTGCCAGCAGCTTGGGGGGAGGGCCTCGTTACGAGCAGTACTTC
cdr3_aa: CASSLGGGPRYEQYF
d_call: TRBD2
j_call: TRBJ2-7
v_call: TRBV5-4
clone_size: .

cdr3_nt: TGTGCCAGCAGCTTGGGTCAGGGGGGATACGAGCAGTACTTC
cdr3_aa: CASSLGQGGYEQYF
d_call: .
j_call: TRBJ2-7
v_call: TRBV5-6
clone_size: few

cdr3_nt: TGTGCCAGCAGTTTCTTCTCGGACAGCTATGAGCAGTTCTTC
cdr3_aa: CASSFFSDSYEQFF
d_call: .
j_call: TRBJ2-1
v_call: TRBV28
clone_size: .

cdr3_nt: TGTGCCAGCAGCTTGCGCCCGCAGGGAGGGAACACTGAAGCTTTCTTT
cdr3_aa: CASSLRPQGGNTEAFF
d_call: .
j_call: TRBJ1-1
v_call: TRBV11-2
clone_size: .

cdr3_nt: TGTGCCAGCAGCCTTACAGGGGGCGAGCAGTACTTC
cdr3_aa: CASSLTGGEQYF
d_call: TRBD1
j_call: TRBJ2-7
v_call: TRBV5-4
clone_size: once

cdr3_nt: TGTGCCAGCAGTTTAGGGCAGTCTAACTATGGCTACACCTTC
cdr3_aa: CASSLGQSNYGYTF
d_call: .
j_call: TRBJ1-2
v_call: TRBV28
clone_size: .

cdr3_nt: TGTGCCAGCAGTCTTACAGGAGCCGAAGCTTTCTTT
cdr3_aa: CASSLTGAEAFF
d_call: .
j_call: TRBJ1-1
v_call: TRBV2
clone_size: .

cdr3_nt: TGTGCCAGCAGCTTAGTGGTTAGCGGGAGATCCTACGAGCAGTACTTC
cdr3_aa: CASSLVVSGRSYEQYF
d_call: TRBD2
j_call: TRBJ2-7
v_call: TRBV7-9
clone_size: .

cdr3_nt: TGTGCCAGCAGCTCAGAGCCGGGAGGGCAGCTCAATGAGCAGTTCTTC
cdr3_aa: CASSSEPGGQLNEQFF
d_call: TRBD2
j_call: TRBJ2-1
v_call: TRBV11-2
clone_size: .